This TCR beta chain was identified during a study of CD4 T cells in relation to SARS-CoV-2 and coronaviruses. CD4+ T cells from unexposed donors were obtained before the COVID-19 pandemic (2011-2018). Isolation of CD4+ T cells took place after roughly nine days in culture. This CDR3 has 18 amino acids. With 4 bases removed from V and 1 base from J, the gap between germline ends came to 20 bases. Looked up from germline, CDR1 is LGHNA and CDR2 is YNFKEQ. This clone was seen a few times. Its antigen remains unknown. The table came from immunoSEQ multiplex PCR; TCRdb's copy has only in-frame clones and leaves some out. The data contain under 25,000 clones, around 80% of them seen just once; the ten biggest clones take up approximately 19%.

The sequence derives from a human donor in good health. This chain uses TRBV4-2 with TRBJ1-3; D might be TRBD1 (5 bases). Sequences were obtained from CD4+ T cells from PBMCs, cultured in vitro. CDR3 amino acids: CASSRLPSGGGSGNTIYF. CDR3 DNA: TGTGCCAGCAGCCGATTACCCTCGGGGGGGGGATCTGGAAACACCATATATTTT.